Listed below are T cell receptor beta chains from one sample, sequenced in a study of T cell changes during pregnancy in multiple sclerosis. Sequencing was performed with immunoSEQ multiplex PCR; in TCRdb, only in-frame clones are kept and a portion is missing. The sample consists of about 50,000 clones, about 89% of them appearing once. The sample here was CD8+ T cells from peripheral blood mononuclear cells, taken after pregnancy. Source of these receptors: a female donor with multiple sclerosis, enrolled in a pregnancy study. Each CDR3 is given with its conserved first and last residue. Fields, in order: J gene, D gene, V gene, clone size, CDR3 DNA, CDR3 protein. D genes are given only for firm matches. Clone sizes are given selectively: once, few, many, or a class where the clone is expanded.

TRBJ2-1 . TRBV6-4 . TGTGCCAGCAGTGACGAAGGGGGATACAATGAGCAGTTCTTC CASSDEGGYNEQFF
TRBJ1-1 . TRBV4-1 . TGCGCCAGCAGCTACGGCCCACCGGGACACTTGAACACTGAAGCTTTCTTT CASSYGPPGHLNTEAFF
TRBJ2-1 TRBD2 TRBV19 . TGTGCCAGTAGTGCGGGGGGCGACTTAGGCAATGAGCAGTTCTTC CASSAGGDLGNEQFF
TRBJ1-5 . TRBV27 . TGTGCCAGCAGTTTTATCTCGGCAGGTCAGCCCCAGCATTTT CASSFISAGQPQHF
TRBJ2-3 . TRBV6-5 . TGTGCCAGCAGTCTGAGCGTGCACACAGATACGCAGTATTTT CASSLSVHTDTQYF
TRBJ2-1 . TRBV6-6 . TGTGCCAGCAGTTACTCGACGGGGAGATTGGATGAGCAGTTCTTC CASSYSTGRLDEQFF
TRBJ1-1 . TRBV4-1 . TGCGCCAGCAGCCAAGAACCCGGGAACACTGAAGCTTTCTTT CASSQEPGNTEAFF
TRBJ2-2 . TRBV19 . TGTGCCAGTAGTTCCGTCCCCACCGGGGAGCTGTTTTTT CASSSVPTGELFF
TRBJ1-2 . TRBV6-5 . TGTGCCAGCAGACAGGGTTCTACTGGCTACACCTTC CASRQGSTGYTF
TRBJ1-5 . TRBV6-1 once TGTGCCAGCAGCGCCGGGTCGAATTACGATCAGCCCCAGCATTTT CASSAGSNYDQPQHF
TRBJ2-3 . TRBV7-2 . TGTGCCAGCAGCTCCTCCCCCGGGGTTACAGATACGCAGTATTTT CASSSSPGVTDTQYF
TRBJ2-7 TRBD2 TRBV2 . TGTGCCAGCAGTGAAGGGTTAGCGGGGAGAACCTACGAGCAGTACTTC CASSEGLAGRTYEQYF
TRBJ2-7 TRBD1 TRBV6-1 . TGTGCCAGCAGTACAGGGGGGACCTACGAGCAGTACTTC CASSTGGTYEQYF
TRBJ2-5 TRBD1 TRBV27 . TGTGCCAGTAAGAGACAGGGCCCGGGGGAGACCCAGTACTTC CASKRQGPGETQYF
TRBJ2-5 TRBD2 TRBV4-1 . TGCGCCAGCAGCCAAGATTTGGCAGCGGGGGGCCCAGAGACCCAGTACTTC CASSQDLAAGGPETQYF
TRBJ1-1 TRBD1 TRBV12-5 . TGTGCTAGTGGGGGACAGTCGAACACTGAAGCTTTCTTT CASGGQSNTEAFF
TRBJ2-3 TRBD2 TRBV4-1 . TGCGCCAGCAGCCAAGATCGGGCTAGCGGGGCTGGAGATACGCAGTATTTT CASSQDRASGAGDTQYF
TRBJ1-2 . TRBV6-5 . TGTGCCAGCAGTTACGGCGGGGCAGGTGGCTACACCTTC CASSYGGAGGYTF
TRBJ1-4 . TRBV7-9 . TGTGCCAGCAGCTTAGCCGGGTCCCGGGCAACTAATGAAAAACTGTTTTTT CASSLAGSRATNEKLFF
TRBJ1-5 . TRBV6-1 . TGTGCCAGCAGTGAAGACGGCATAGCTCAGCCCCAGCATTTT CASSEDGIAQPQHF
TRBJ1-1 TRBD1 TRBV30 . TGTGCCTGGAGAGACAGGGTGTGGGGGGAGTACACTGAAGCTTTCTTT CAWRDRVWGEYTEAFF
TRBJ2-7 TRBD1 TRBV5-6 . TGTGCCAGCAGCGCCGGGACAGGGATGGACGAGCAGTACTTC CASSAGTGMDEQYF
TRBJ2-7 TRBD2 TRBV6-5 . TGTGCCAGCATGGCAAGCGGGGGTTGGGAGCAGTACTTC CASMASGGWEQYF
TRBJ2-1 . TRBV10-3 few TGTGCCATCAGAGACAAGACCTACAATGAGCAGTTCTTC CAIRDKTYNEQFF
TRBJ2-3 . TRBV5-8 . TGTGCCAGCAGCTTGTGGCAGGGAGGCGCAGATACGCAGTATTTT CASSLWQGGADTQYF
TRBJ2-7 TRBD2 TRBV7-3 once TGTGCCAGCAGCTTGGGGGGGACCTACGAGCAGTACTTC CASSLGGTYEQYF
TRBJ1-2 . TRBV5-6 . TGTGCCAGCAGCCTCGGACAAGGAGATAACTATGGCTACACCTTC CASSLGQGDNYGYTF
TRBJ2-3 . TRBV15 . TGTGCCACCAGCGGGACCTGGGACACCGCCACAGATACGCAGTATTTT CATSGTWDTATDTQYF
TRBJ2-5 TRBD1 TRBV5-4 . TGTGCCAGCAGCCAAGGGACAGGGAGGGAGACCCAGTACTTC CASSQGTGRETQYF
TRBJ2-1 TRBD1 TRBV2 . TGTGCCAGCAGTGAAGCGTCAGGGGGCGCGTCCTACAATGAGCAGTTCTTC CASSEASGGASYNEQFF
TRBJ1-2 . TRBV4-2 . TGTGCCAGCAGCCCAGCGGGGGAAGGGCTGGGCTATGGCTACACCTTC CASSPAGEGLGYGYTF